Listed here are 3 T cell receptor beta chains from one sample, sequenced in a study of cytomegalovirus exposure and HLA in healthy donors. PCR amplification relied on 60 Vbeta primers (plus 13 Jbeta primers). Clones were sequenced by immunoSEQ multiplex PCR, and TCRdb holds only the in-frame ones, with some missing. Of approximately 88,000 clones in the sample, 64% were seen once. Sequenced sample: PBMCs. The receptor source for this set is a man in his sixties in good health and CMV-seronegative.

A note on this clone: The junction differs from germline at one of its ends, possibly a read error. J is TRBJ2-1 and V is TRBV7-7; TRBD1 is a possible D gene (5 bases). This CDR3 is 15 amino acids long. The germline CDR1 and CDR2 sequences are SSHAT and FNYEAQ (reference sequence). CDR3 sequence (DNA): TGTGCTAGCAGCTTAAGCAACGACAGATACAATGAGCAGTTCTTC. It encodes CASSLSNDRYNEQFF.

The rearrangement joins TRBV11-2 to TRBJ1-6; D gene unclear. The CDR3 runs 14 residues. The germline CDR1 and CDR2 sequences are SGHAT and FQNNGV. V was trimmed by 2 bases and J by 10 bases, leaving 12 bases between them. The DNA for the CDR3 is TGTGCCAGCAGCTTACGGAGGGCCCTCTCACCCCTCCACTTT. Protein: CASSLRRALSPLHF. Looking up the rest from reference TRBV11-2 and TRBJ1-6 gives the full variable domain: EAGVAQSPRYKIIEKRQSVAFWCNPISGHATLYWYQQILGQGPKLLIQFQNNGVVDDSQLPKDRFSAERLKGVDSTLKIQPAKLEDSAVYLCASSLRRALSPLHFGNGTRLTVT.

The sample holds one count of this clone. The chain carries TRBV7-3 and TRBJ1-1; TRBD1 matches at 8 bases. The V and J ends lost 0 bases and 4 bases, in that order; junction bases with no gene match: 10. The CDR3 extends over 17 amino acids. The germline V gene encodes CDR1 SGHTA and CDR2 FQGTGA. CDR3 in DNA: TGTGCCAGCAGCTTAACTAGGAGGACAGGGAAGCCCACTGAAGCTTTCTTT. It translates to CASSLTRRTGKPTEAFF.